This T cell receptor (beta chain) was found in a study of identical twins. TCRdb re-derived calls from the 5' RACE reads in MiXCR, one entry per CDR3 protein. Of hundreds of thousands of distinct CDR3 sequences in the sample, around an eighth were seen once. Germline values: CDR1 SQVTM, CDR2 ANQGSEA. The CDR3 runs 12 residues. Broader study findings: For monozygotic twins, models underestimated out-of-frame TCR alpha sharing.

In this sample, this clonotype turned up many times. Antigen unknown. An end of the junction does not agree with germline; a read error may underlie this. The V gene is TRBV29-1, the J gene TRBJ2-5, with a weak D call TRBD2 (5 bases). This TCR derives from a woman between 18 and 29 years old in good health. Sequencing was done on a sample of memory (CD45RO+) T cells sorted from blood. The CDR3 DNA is TGCAGCGTTGGTCTAGCCGAGTCGAATACCCACTTC. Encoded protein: CSVGLAESNTHF. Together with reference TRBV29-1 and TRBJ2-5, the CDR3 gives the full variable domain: SAVISQKPSRDICQRGTSLTIQCQVDSQVTMMFWYRQQPGQSLTLIATANQGSEATYESGFVIDKFPISRPNLTFSTLTVSNMSPEDSSIYLCSVGLAESNTHFGPGTRLLVL.